The 6 T cell receptor beta chains below were found in one sample sequenced in a study of T cells in Graves' hyperthyroidism and ophthalmopathy. There were TCR beta CDR3 regions amplified from RNA transcripts. In the first-round RT-PCR of the TCR CDR3, the HTBI primer set was used. TCRdb reprocessed the multiplex PCR reads via MiXCR and lists one record per CDR3 protein. This sample carries about 580,000 distinct CDR3 sequences, 11% to 15% of them seen once, and the ten largest clones take almost 6%. The sample comprised blood. These receptors all stem from a woman aged 25 to 39 with Graves' hyperthyroidism that later progressed to Graves' ophthalmopathy.

Ten or more counts support this clonotype. The chain has TRBV25-1 and TRBJ2-7, with D tentatively TRBD1 (5 bases). V lost 5 bases, J lost 5 bases, and 22 bases lay in between. The CDR3 consists of 16 residues. Germline loops: CDR1 MGHDK, CDR2 SYGVNS. The DNA of the CDR3 is TGTGCCAGCAGTACCCCCGACAGCACCCCCTTCAACGAGCAGTACTTC. This codes for CASSTPDSTPFNEQYF.

At least ten counts were recorded for this clonotype. The chain uses TRBV2 and TRBJ1-1; the D gene is possibly TRBD1 (5 bases). CDR3 length: 14 amino acids. V was shortened by 9 bases and J by 1 base, with 15 bases between the two germline ends. Germline assignment: CDR1 SNHLY and CDR2 FYNNEI. CDR3: CARSYLTANTEAFF. The CDR3 coding sequence is TGTGCCAGATCTTATTTGACAGCGAACACTGAAGCTTTCTTT. The whole variable domain, filled in from reference TRBV2 and TRBJ1-1, reads EPEVTQTPSHQVTQMGQEVILRCVPISNHLYFYWYRQILGQKVEFLVSFYNNEISEKSEIFDDQFSVERPDGSNFTLKIRSTKLEDSAMYFCARSYLTANTEAFFGQGTRLTVV.

This clonotype has ten or more counts. CDR3 bases: TGCGCCAGCAGCTTTGTCGGACAGGGCGACGAAAAACTGTTTTTT. This gives the protein CASSFVGQGDEKLFF. This rearrangement joins TRBV5-1 to TRBJ1-4; the match to TRBD1 covers 8 bases. The germline CDR1 and CDR2 sequences are SGHRS and YFSETQ. The junction had 8 bases not matched to a gene; V was cut back by 2 bases and J by 8 bases. The CDR3 loop spans 15 amino acids.

This clonotype was observed many times. CDR3 DNA sequence: TGTGCCAGCAGCTTACGAGGACAGGGTCTGTACGAGCAGTACTTC. Translated: CASSLRGQGLYEQYF. The V call is TRBV13, the J call TRBJ2-7, with 8 bases identical to TRBD1. The ends lost 2 bases at V and 4 bases at J; junction bases unmatched: 7. The CDR3 loop spans 15 amino acids. Germline assignment: CDR1 PRHDT and CDR2 FYEKMQ (reference sequence).

This clonotype was counted at least ten times. The chain has TRBV30 and TRBJ1-1, with D tentatively TRBD1 (6 bases). V was shortened by 3 bases and J by 2 bases, with 10 bases between the two germline ends. The germline V gene has CDR1 GTSNPN and CDR2 SVGIG (reference sequence). This CDR3 has 13 amino acids. The CDR3 DNA is TGTGCCTGGAGGAGGGGGTCAAACACTGAAGCTTTCTTT. Translation: CAWRRGSNTEAFF.

The V and J genes are TRBV4-1 and TRBJ2-3, with 10 nucleotides matching TRBD2. Looked up from germline, CDR1 is MGHRA and CDR2 is YSYEKL. V dropped 4 bases and J dropped 3; count of bases not matched to a gene: 7. The CDR3 contains 16 residues. CDR3 region: CASSPYPSGRTDTQYF. CDR3 nucleotide sequence: TGCGCCAGCAGCCCCTATCCTAGCGGGAGAACAGATACGCAGTATTTT.